The TCR beta chain described here comes from a study of cytomegalovirus exposure and HLA in healthy donors (dated by TCRdb to about 2017). Regarding the complete study: In an earlier analysis of about 560 of the donors, 250 to 350 Gb of sequence data and approximately 120 million unique TCR beta sequences from about 180 million T cells were reported. Using immunosequencing, the study profiled T cell repertoires from about 620 subjects and related those repertoires to cytomegalovirus serostatus. Of the approximately 400 genotyped donors, 75% to 85% were placed in the genetic ancestry cluster associated with self-reported Caucasian donors. Along with the approximately 650-subject first cohort, a separate validation cohort of roughly 110 different subjects was used. The study aimed to test whether signatures of past pathogen exposure could be identified by cataloging public T cell receptors. Every repertoire in the discovery cohort had been generated on one and the same sequencing platform. High-throughput TCR immunosequencing, statistical association of individual TCRs with disease status, and machine learning were combined to predict cytomegalovirus infection status. An earlier analysis of approximately 500 of the donors applied high-throughput TCR beta sequencing to assess whether each TCR beta V gene segment acted as functional or pseudogenic. A later genetic analysis took genome-wide SNP genotypes for about three fifths of the roughly 670 donors and used that subset as a discovery cohort. In the later analysis, no new phenotypic data were used to find candidate immune exposures; instead, reliance was placed on TCR beta sequences and their occurrence across donors. The number of typed donors differed by locus: roughly 629-640 for A, B, C, DRB1 and DQB1; about 520 for DQA1; around 610 for DPA1; and some 450 for DPB1. Because of strong linkage in the cohort, roughly five DR-DQ haplotypes were treated as single units for association and clustering. Approximately 330 gigabases of sequencing data and around 80 million unique TCR sequences made up an early release that covered roughly 670 HLA-typed donors. Among some 410 genotyped donors of the cohort, an average of about 240,000 unique TCR beta nucleotide sequences were sequenced per donor, 15% to 20% of them non-productive. HLA typing covered class I and class II loci at four-digit resolution. Donor age, sex, ethnicity and CMV serostatus were compiled alongside the repertoire data. A later analysis re-examined previously published TCR beta repertoires from more than 650 donors and added high-resolution HLA genotyping to investigate patterns of TCR occurrence.

Broad study findings and their caveats: Most TCR sequences were seen in very few donors, while some public TCRs were found in many individuals. Linkage disequilibrium might explain the correlated functional status among segregating V segments, but an unknown experimental factor could not be ruled out. An earlier analysis of 587 of the donors showed that most TCR beta V segments appeared in productive rearrangements either about 87% or about 30% of the time, which broadly matched IMGT annotations. According to a later analysis, TCR association rates differed among HLA loci, with DRB1 alleles showing the most associated TCRs and HLA-C alleles showing the fewest. The cohort was sequenced for TCR beta chains only, and without alpha or paired-chain data the features that could be detected were limited. A later analysis associated about 17,000 TCR beta sequences with specific HLA alleles at a false discovery rate of 0.05. Most CMV-associated TCR beta chains appeared to be HLA-restricted in a later analysis, and the HLA associations seemed to be driven largely by CMV exposure. In the study, around 150 TCR beta chains were listed as associated with cytomegalovirus. An association between a missense DCLRE1C variant and V-gene and J-gene trimming of TCR beta chains was found in a later genetic analysis and replicated in an independent cohort. Presence/absence analyses assumed roughly uniform sequencing depth across donors, an assumption that may not hold. The earlier analysis of about 600 of the donors excluded over 15 rarely observed V segments, including chromosome 9 orphons, because counts were too low. The classifier was reported to diagnose cytomegalovirus status with high specificity and sensitivity in both the original and validation cohorts. HLA typing was unavailable for some donors at each locus, so association tests used only the typed subset. A cluster of highly shared sequence variants was judged likely to be a technical artifact of the sequencing pipeline. A later analysis reported that several top co-occurrence clusters appeared linked to parvovirus B19, influenza, CMV and Epstein-Barr virus. A later analysis found that HLA-associated TCR beta chains were more clonally expanded and had lower generation probabilities than equally common non-associated chains. Strong co-occurrence of HLA alleles, especially DR and DQ, made assigning TCR associations to individual alleles difficult. A few of the identified cytomegalovirus-associated TCR beta chains were confirmed in vitro to be specific for cytomegalovirus antigens. A later genetic analysis reported fewer N-insertions in productive TCRs among donors in an Asian-associated ancestry cluster than the roughly 700-donor mean. Immune exposure information for the cohort was limited to CMV serostatus. Some IMGT-functional V segments, including TRBV6-2 and TRBV6-3, could not be told apart with the 87-base-pair reads, so those segments were excluded. According to the authors, the approach could potentially be generalized to other disease states and immunological phenotypes. A further reported finding was that TCR beta sequences accurately predicted the HLA-A and HLA-B alleles for most subjects in the first cohort.

The cohort comprised around 690 healthy bone marrow donors. All cohort members were sampled while nominally healthy, although unrecorded immune exposures were likely present. The donor tested CMV seronegative, placing the donor among the 352 seronegative members of the cohort. A peripheral blood sample was provided by each donor, and peripheral blood mononuclear cells were used for TCR beta sequencing. The Qiagen DNeasy Blood Extraction Kit was used to extract genomic DNA from the blood cell samples. Of note for this clone: Its antigen target is currently unknown. Per-base qualities were not stored, and no clone one base away is much larger.

CDR1 and CDR2 were assigned from the germline V gene (reference sequence) as SEHNR and FQNEAQ. The CDR3 has 14 amino acids, counting the end cysteine and phenylalanine. Just CDR3 DNA is preserved here, 42 bases in frame from base 1. V is pruned by 5 bases and J by 7 bases, leaving 8 bases of the junction without a gene match. Receptors were amplified or captured by the immunoSEQ multiplex PCR assay. A mixture of 60 forward primers for TCR Vbeta segments and 13 reverse primers for TCR Jbeta segments was used in the multiplex PCR. A multiplex PCR assay on genomic DNA amplified the CDR3 region of rearranged TCR beta genes. The amplified TCR beta libraries were sequenced on the Illumina HiSeq System as 87-base-pair reads. Processing in the source paper ran as follows. A later analysis tallied some 79 million unique TCR beta chains across the approximately 670 repertoires, and some 12 million of those chains were shared by two or more donors. Raw reads were error-corrected and collapsed into unique sequences by a nearest-neighbor algorithm in which closely related sequences were merged to remove PCR and sequencing errors. To assign V, D and J gene segments, CDR3 sequences were aligned to IMGT reference sequences. For a sequence to be retained, a match of at least six nucleotides to both a V gene segment and a J gene segment was required. Rearrangements were called productive when the CDR3 lacked stop codons and stayed in frame with V and J; all others were non-productive. CDR3 was defined according to IMGT convention as the region running from the second conserved V-encoded cysteine to the conserved J-encoded phenylalanine. The earlier analysis of about 590 of the donors excluded sequences that lacked an unambiguous match to a single V gene segment. In an earlier analysis of roughly 500 of the donors, V segments were called functional above 56.7% productive rearrangements and were called segregating when the between-donor standard deviation exceeded 5%. A statistical classification framework was developed to diagnose cytomegalovirus status using the catalog of TCR beta chain sequences. V and J gene assignment, in a later analysis, came from comparing TCR nucleotide sequences with IMGT/GENE-DB human TR gene sequences. The TCRdist pipeline was used in a later analysis to assign CDR3 sequences and most-parsimonious VDJ recombination scenarios. A later analysis defined each TCR beta chain by its CDR3 amino acid sequence plus V-gene family, and excluded reads lacking a unique V-gene family. To address suspected cross-contamination and a sequencing artifact, a later analysis removed 450 to 700 highly shared, low-generation-probability nucleotide sequences. In a later analysis, a clonal expansion index was calculated for each public chain from normalized within-repertoire ranks of inferred template counts. In a later analysis, generation probabilities were computed with a VDJ recombination model fitted to out-of-frame rearrangements, and the resulting probabilities were checked against IGoR. In a later analysis, TCR-TCR, TCR-HLA and TCR-CMV co-occurrence was scored with hypergeometric tests, and a repertoire-size bias correction was applied to TCR pairs. To estimate false discovery rates, a later analysis permuted the HLA or CMV assignments 20 times. In a later analysis, co-occurring TCRs were grouped using DBSCAN, with TCRdist sequence similarity added in when clustering inside HLA-allele-positive subsets. Repertoires with fewer than 30,000 or more than 120,000 public chains were left out of co-occurrence clustering, as were about five repertoires with anomalous nucleotide sharing. TCRdb limited this immuneACCESS table to in-frame rearrangements with V and J called. A share of clones is missing; checked studies link under half to unresolved V genes, and the rest is unexplained. That table is the source of V, J and clone size, and D and trimming were worked out from the DNA. This sample comprises 150,000 to 200,000 clones, over 80% of them detected only once. The ten top clones hold more than 1.5% of the sample.

The sample comprised PBMCs. This chain joins TRBV7-9 to TRBJ2-5; 9 of the junction bases match TRBD1. The TCR comes from a woman between 18 and 29 years old in good health and CMV-seronegative. The bases are TGTGCCAGCAGCGCTGGACAGGGGTTTATGACCCAGTACTTC. Its protein reads: CASSAGQGFMTQYF.